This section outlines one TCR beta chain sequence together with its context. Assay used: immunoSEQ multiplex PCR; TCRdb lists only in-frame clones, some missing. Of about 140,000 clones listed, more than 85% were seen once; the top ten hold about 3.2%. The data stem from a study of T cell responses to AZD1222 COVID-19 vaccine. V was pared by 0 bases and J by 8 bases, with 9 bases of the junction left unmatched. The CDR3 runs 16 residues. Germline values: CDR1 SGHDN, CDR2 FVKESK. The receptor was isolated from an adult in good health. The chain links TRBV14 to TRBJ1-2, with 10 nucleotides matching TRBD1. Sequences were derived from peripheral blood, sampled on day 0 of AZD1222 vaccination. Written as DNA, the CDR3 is TGTGCCAGCAGCCAAGAATTGGGACAGGGGCGTAGCGGCTACACCTTC. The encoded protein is CASSQELGQGRSGYTF.